The 8 T cell receptor beta chains below all came from one sample that was sequenced in a study of radiotherapy plus CTLA-4 blockade in lung cancer. Some clones are missing from TCRdb's copy, which holds only in-frame ones; the method was immunoSEQ multiplex PCR. This sample carries approximately 85,000 clones, around 87% of them seen once, and the ten largest clones take just over 2%. The sample was peripheral blood, taken from a patient treated with radiotherapy plus ipilimumab. The receptor source for this set is a human donor with non-small cell lung cancer who had a partial response to radiotherapy plus ipilimumab.

With regard to this clone: Other DNA variants within this sample encode the same CDR3. J is TRBJ1-1 and V is TRBV19; D not resolved. The germline V and J ends were trimmed by 0 bases and 4 bases, with 6 bases remaining between them. The germline V gene encodes CDR1 LNHDA and CDR2 SQIVND (reference sequence). This CDR3 region has 13 residues. Written as DNA, the CDR3 is TGTGCCAGTAGTATAGATCGAGGCACTGAAGCTTTCTTT. Residues: CASSIDRGTEAFF.

The rearrangement joins TRBV27 to TRBJ1-5; D gene uncertain. Trimming stripped 2 bases from V and 2 bases from J, with 10 bases between. From germline, CDR1 is MNHEY and CDR2 SMNVEV (reference sequence). The CDR3 sequence is 15 residues long. The CDR3, as DNA: TGTGCCAGCAGTTTAGCAGGACTTCGCAATCAGCCCCAGCATTTT. This sequence encodes CASSLAGLRNQPQHF.

The V gene is TRBV6-5, the J gene TRBJ2-5, with TRBD2 identical over 10 bases. The J call may be incorrect, as the DNA end agrees better with TRBJ2-7. Germline loops: CDR1 MNHEY, CDR2 SVGAGI. The CDR3 is made up of 16 amino acids. CDR3 amino acids: CASSSKREGPFYEQYF. DNA of the CDR3: TGTGCCAGCAGTTCTAAGCGGGAGGGACCCTTCTACGAGCAGTACTTC.

This rearrangement joins TRBV6-1 to TRBJ2-3, with D perhaps TRBD2 (5 bases). V dropped 2 bases and J dropped 4 bases, with 10 bases sitting between them. CDR3 length: 14 amino acids. Germline CDR1 MNHNS, CDR2 SASEGT. The DNA for the CDR3 is TGTGCCAGCAGTGAACGGGGATTTGCAGATACGCAGTATTTT. Translation: CASSERGFADTQYF.

This chain joins TRBV27 and TRBJ1-2, with 8 bases matching TRBD1. The junction had 10 bases not matched to a gene; V was cut back by 0 bases and J by 13 bases. The CDR3 covers 14 residues. Germline loops: CDR1 MNHEY, CDR2 SMNVEV (reference sequence). Here the CDR3 reads CASSLSYGQGACTF. CDR3 DNA sequence: TGTGCCAGCAGTTTATCGTACGGGCAGGGGGCTTGCACCTTC.

The rearrangement links TRBV28 to TRBJ2-5, with 9 nucleotides matching TRBD1. Germline CDR1 and CDR2: MDHEN and SYDVKM. CDR3 length: 16 residues. V was clipped by 4 bases and J by 5 bases; unmatched bases: 11. The CDR3 sequence is CASSWDRANRRETQYF. The CDR3, as DNA: TGTGCCAGCAGTTGGGACAGGGCGAACAGGCGGGAGACCCAGTACTTC.

The chain couples TRBV7-2 to TRBJ1-1; 7 bases fit TRBD1. Losses at the gene ends were 5 bases for V and 11 bases for J; bases not matched to a gene: 11. Germline V gene lookup returns CDR1 SGHTA and CDR2 FQGNSA. The CDR3 contains 13 residues. CDR3: CASSPNRGFVAFF. CDR3 coding DNA: TGTGCCAGCAGCCCAAACAGGGGATTTGTGGCTTTCTTT.

The chain uses TRBV30 and TRBJ1-2; unclear D gene. The CDR3 covers 13 residues. The germline CDR1 and CDR2 sequences are GTSNPN and SVGIG (reference sequence). V gave up 3 bases and J gave up 2 bases, with 10 bases separating them. In DNA form, the CDR3 reads TGTGCCTGGAGGCAGGAGCGGAACTATGGCTACACCTTC. This gives the protein CAWRQERNYGYTF.